Listed below are T cell receptor beta chains from one sample, sequenced in a study of Tregs in tolerant kidney transplant recipients. Repertoires were generated with immunoSEQ multiplex PCR, while TCRdb's copy carries only in-frame clones and drops some. The profile shows over 50,000 clones, about four fifths of them singletons. The sample was CD4+ T cells from blood. These receptors all stem from a human donor in good health. The conserved cysteine and the conserved F or W are not part of the CDR3 here.

TRBJ1-5 TRBV18 14 ASSPDYRAARQPQH
TRBJ2-7 TRBV15 13 ATSRDQGQGNEQY
TRBJ2-2 TRBV4-3 15 ASSQVGLAGNTGELF
TRBJ2-2 TRBV7-2 15 ASSLARAGGGAGELF
TRBJ2-3 TRBV12-5 13 ASGLVLPSGNTQY
TRBJ2-7 TRBV10-3 13 AISEYERAPYEQY
TRBJ1-1 TRBV11-3 17 ASSSRSPGGGKRYTEAF
TRBJ1-2 TRBV20-1 9 SASRSRGYT
TRBJ2-5 TRBV4-1 14 ASSQGQGASLETQY
TRBJ1-4 TRBV14 12 ASSPPGRWEKLF
TRBJ2-3 TRBV4-1 13 ASSLQGTKEDTQY
TRBJ2-7 TRBV27 10 ASRTRGYEQY
TRBJ2-5 TRBV11-3 14 ASSLGEIGVEETQY
TRBJ2-1 TRBV27 13 ASSLVGARYNEQF
TRBJ2-2 TRBV19 12 ASSIREQTGELF
TRBJ2-3 TRBV9 10 ASSVEADTQY
TRBJ1-1 TRBV30 16 AWSVQLYKTRGGTEAF
TRBJ2-7 TRBV5-6 14 ASSPIDARAPYEQY
TRBJ1-1 TRBV11-3 12 ASTEDSLNTEAF
TRBJ2-1 TRBV11-3 10 ASSLVPAEQF
TRBJ2-3 TRBV10-3 13 AISERSSGTDTQY
TRBJ1-3 TRBV4-1 12 ASSQGPSGNTIY
TRBJ2-7 TRBV5-1 12 ASSLATSAYEQY
TRBJ1-2 TRBV6-6 13 ASTFRRLANYGYT
TRBJ2-1 TRBV30 10 AWEGGPNEQF
TRBJ2-1 TRBV9 13 ASSVDTGTYNEQF
TRBJ2-1 TRBV7-2 14 ASSLAGQGRGIEQF
TRBJ2-1 TRBV10-3 12 AITRGTGPNEQF
TRBJ1-2 TRBV10-3 11 AISDRVNYGYT
TRBJ2-5 TRBV14 13 ASSPPPGRQETQY
TRBJ2-2 TRBV5-4 15 ASSLGGESVNTGELF
TRBJ2-3 TRBV29-1 11 SVVGLNTDTQY
TRBJ2-2 TRBV10-3 12 ATKQGANTGELF
TRBJ1-2 TRBV27 11 ASSPPTRSGYT
TRBJ1-2 TRBV5-4 12 ASSGGQGVGGYT
TRBJ1-6 TRBV5-1 12 ASSPGALNSPLH
TRBJ2-7 TRBV6-6 13 ASSYYSGSSYEQY
TRBJ1-2 TRBV6-5 11 ASSASGNYGYT
TRBJ2-2 TRBV2 14 ASTLEGGGDTGELF
TRBJ1-2 TRBV18 11 ASSPTGDYGYT
TRBJ1-1 TRBV30 9 AWTPYTEAF
TRBJ1-2 TRBV29-1 10 SARTGSLGYT
TRBJ2-3 TRBV10-3 13 ATNPSGAITDTQY
TRBJ2-7 TRBV5-1 11 ASSLGGPAEQY
TRBJ1-5 TRBV7-2 13 ASSLSPGVAQPQH
TRBJ2-1 TRBV19 15 ASSIGGRLRVDNEQF
TRBJ1-6 TRBV7-9 15 ASSSTGTLTLGSPLH
TRBJ1-3 TRBV28 13 ASSFFRQKINTIY
TRBJ2-1 TRBV27 14 ASSPRGQLGYNEQF